These 32 T cell receptor beta chains were sequenced from one sample in a study of shared clonotypes between healthy human individuals. This table comes from immunoSEQ multiplex PCR, and its TCRdb copy is limited to in-frame clones, with some not included. The repertoire consists of about half a million clones, with over 70% occurring once and the leading ten covering more than 9.5%. Sequencing was done on a sample of PBMCs. All receptors come from a woman in her thirties or forties in good health. Some clones in this sample may be carry-over from other donors' samples.

The chain couples TRBV28 to TRBJ1-1; no firm D call. V lost 3 bases to trimming and J lost 11 bases, with 22 bases between them. The CDR3 has 15 residues. Per the germline V gene, CDR1 is MDHEN and CDR2 is SYDVKM. As DNA, the CDR3 is TGTGCCAGCAGTTTTTCCCTCGGAGCGAACATGGGGGCTTTCTTT. Translating it yields CASSFSLGANMGAFF.

A word on this clone: A far larger clone is one base from this, pointing to a likely read error. Other DNA sequences in the sample encode the same CDR3. The J gene is TRBJ1-4, the V gene TRBV7-9; TRBD1 matches 7 bases. Germline V gives CDR1 SEHNR, CDR2 FQNEAQ (reference sequence). There are 15 residues in the CDR3. The DNA of the CDR3 is TGCGCCAGCACCCCGGGGTTGACAGGGCCCGAAAAACTGTTTTTT. As protein: CASTPGLTGPEKLFF.

In regard to this clone: A much larger clone differs from this one at a single base, so this may be a read error. The sample carries other DNA sequences with the same CDR3. CDR3 sequence (DNA): TGTGCCTGGACCAGTGGACTAGCTGGAGAGGACGAGCAGTACTTC. It encodes CAWTSGLAGEDEQYF. The chain has TRBV30 and TRBJ2-7; TRBD2 matches at 8 bases. Germline V gives CDR1 GTSNPN, CDR2 SVGIG (reference sequence). V lost 4 bases and J lost 5; bases outside the gene matches: 13. The CDR3 length is 15 residues.

The chain recombines TRBV5-5 with TRBJ1-4; no clear D gene. Trimming removed 0 bases at V and 5 bases at J, with 8 bases between. The CDR3 consists of 14 residues. Per the germline V gene, CDR1 is SGHKS and CDR2 is YYEKEE (reference sequence). Here the CDR3 DNA reads TGTGCCAGCAGCTTGGCCTCGAGCAATGAAAAACTGTTTTTT. Translated, it gives CASSLASSNEKLFF.

The V call is TRBV5-1, the J call TRBJ2-7, with a tentative D call TRBD1 (5 bases). V shed 2 bases and J shed 3 bases, with 9 bases lying between them. Germline loops: CDR1 SGHRS, CDR2 YFSETQ. The CDR3 loop spans 13 amino acids. CDR3 sequence: CASSFLGDYEQYF. As DNA, the CDR3 is TGCGCCAGCAGCTTCTTAGGGGACTACGAGCAGTACTTC.

This sequence joins TRBV30 and TRBJ2-6; possibly TRBD2 for D (6 bases). V was clipped by 0 bases and J by 12 bases, with 15 bases between them. Germline CDR1 is GTSNPN and CDR2 is SVGIG (reference sequence). The CDR3 loop spans 14 amino acids. CDR3 in amino acids: CAWSVLDNGGVLTF. CDR3 bases: TGTGCCTGGAGTGTACTTGACAACGGGGGCGTCCTGACTTTC. Filled out from reference TRBV30 and TRBJ2-6, the complete variable domain reads SQTIHQWPATLVQPVGSPLSLECTVEGTSNPNLYWYRQAAGRGLQLLFYSVGIGQISSEVPQNLSASRPQDRQFILSSKKLLLSDSGFYLCAWSVLDNGGVLTFGAGSRLTVL.

V gene TRBV7-6 combines with J gene TRBJ2-7, with TRBD2 identical over 7 bases. This CDR3 contains 14 residues. CDR1 and CDR2 from the germline V gene are SGHVS and FNYEAQ. After removal of 1 base from V and 4 bases from J, the junction contained 4 bases not matched to a gene. The CDR3 region is CASSLGASGYEQYF. The CDR3 DNA is TGTGCCAGCAGCTTAGGGGCTAGCGGTTACGAGCAGTACTTC.

This chain's CDR3 is CASSLLGGARAYNEQFF. The CDR3 nucleotides read TGTGCCAGCAGTTTATTAGGAGGGGCAAGGGCCTACAATGAGCAGTTCTTC. V and J are TRBV28 and TRBJ2-1; D may be TRBD2 (6 bases). CDR3 length: 17 amino acids. Germline V gene lookup returns CDR1 MDHEN and CDR2 SYDVKM. V lost 1 base and J lost 2, with 15 bases in between.

The chain uses TRBV2 and TRBJ2-7; D perhaps matches TRBD2 (6 bases). The CDR3 covers 14 residues. Looked up from germline, CDR1 is SNHLY and CDR2 is FYNNEI. Deletions cut 4 bases from V and 3 bases from J, with 13 bases between. CDR3 sequence (DNA): TGTGCCAGCAGTGTAGCGGTATGGGGCTACGAGCAGTACTTC. Encoded protein: CASSVAVWGYEQYF.

As for this clone: The sample contains more than one DNA sequence encoding this CDR3. The chain joins TRBV28 to TRBJ2-7; 8 positions agree with TRBD2. Germline-derived CDR1 and CDR2 are MDHEN and SYDVKM. V shed 6 bases, J shed 0 bases, and the junction held 4 bases outside the gene matches. CDR3 size: 14 residues. CDR3 region: CASSLLAASYEQYF. The DNA for the CDR3 is TGTGCCAGCAGCTTACTAGCGGCCTCCTACGAGCAGTACTTC.

The chain recombines TRBV28 with TRBJ2-1, with 9 bases matching TRBD1. CDR1 is MDHEN and CDR2 is SYDVKM in the germline V gene. The CDR3 is made up of 14 amino acids. The junction had 8 bases not matched to a gene; V was cut back by 6 bases and J by 8 bases. The DNA of the CDR3 is TGTGCCAGCAGCTCGGACAGGGGATCAGATGAGCAGTTCTTC. Its translation: CASSSDRGSDEQFF.

The V and J genes are TRBV2 and TRBJ2-4; D may match TRBD1 or TRBD2 (5 bases each). The CDR3 sequence is 12 residues long. Germline-derived CDR1 and CDR2 are SNHLY and FYNNEI. Trimming shortened V by 5 bases and J by 10 bases, and 12 bases separated the two germline ends. CDR3 DNA sequence: TGTGCCAGCAGTCGAGGGGACGTAATTCAGTACTTC. It codes for CASSRGDVIQYF.

In this sample, this clone turned up a few times. V usage is TRBV7-2 and J usage is TRBJ2-7, with 7 bases aligning to TRBD2. CDR3 size: 16 residues. Germline CDR1 reads SGHTA; CDR2 reads FQGNSA. Unmatched junction bases numbered 9, after V lost 0 bases and J lost 4 bases. The CDR3 region has the DNA TGTGCCAGCAGCTTAGCGCGTACTAGCGCCCGGTACGAGCAGTACTTC. Encoded protein: CASSLARTSARYEQYF.

This clone has just one count. A far larger clone lies a single base away; this is likely a read error. The CDR3 DNA is TGCGCCATCAGCTTGGGGCTAGCGGGAGGGAGCACAGATACGCAGTATTTT. This encodes CAISLGLAGGSTDTQYF. V gene TRBV5-1 combines with J gene TRBJ2-3; 12 bases are a match to TRBD2. There are 17 residues in the CDR3. The V gene's germline CDR1 is SGHRS and CDR2 YFSETQ. Looking up the rest from reference TRBV5-1 and TRBJ2-3 gives the full variable domain: KAGVTQTPRYLIKTRGQQVTLSCSPISGHRSVSWYQQTPGQGLQFLFEYFSETQRNKGNFPGRFSGRQFSNSRSEMNVSTLELGDSALYLCAISLGLAGGSTDTQYFGPGTRLTVL.

The CDR3 nucleotides read TGTGCCAGCAGTTACCCCCCAGCGGGGGAGGCTGAAGCTTTCTTT. This encodes CASSYPPAGEAEAFF. The chain has TRBV6-6 and TRBJ1-1; D is possibly TRBD1 (5 bases). The V end was cut by 2 bases, the J end by 6 bases, with 16 bases between. Germline V gene data show CDR1 as MNHNY and CDR2 as SVGAGI (reference sequence). The CDR3 runs to 15 residues.

The chain has TRBV7-3 and TRBJ2-5, with D unclear. CDR1 is SGHTA and CDR2 is FQGTGA in the germline V gene. The CDR3 sequence is 16 residues long. V was clipped by 1 base and J by 3 bases, with 15 bases between them. CDR3 DNA sequence: TGTGCCAGCAGCTTAAAGGGTCACCAGAGCAAAGAGACCCAGTACTTC. Amino acids: CASSLKGHQSKETQYF.

The V gene is TRBV7-2, the J gene TRBJ2-5; D may correspond to TRBD1 or TRBD2 (6 bases each). CDR3 size: 18 residues. CDR1 SGHTA and CDR2 FQGNSA come from the germline V gene. V lost 2 bases, J lost 3 bases, and 22 bases lay in between. The CDR3 bases are TGTGCCAGCAGCTTAACGGGGGCTGGGCTTCTCACCAAAGAGACCCAGTACTTC. This gives the protein CASSLTGAGLLTKETQYF.

A word on this clone: A far larger clone is only one base removed, so a read error is likely. This CDR3 is also generated by other DNA sequences in the sample. This chain uses TRBV1 with TRBJ1-5; the D segment call TRBD1 is taken from the table without a DNA check. TRBV1 is a listed pseudogene. This CDR3 is 18 amino acids long. The CDR3 spells CTSSRVGRGLGSNQPQHF. As DNA, the CDR3 is TGCACAAGCAGCCGAGTGGGCAGGGGGCTCGGTAGCAATCAGCCCCAGCATTTT.

J is TRBJ2-7 and V is TRBV7-2; 12 nucleotides match TRBD2. The V gene's germline CDR1 is SGHTA and CDR2 FQGNSA. V trimming: 5 bases; J trimming: 4 bases; junction bases outside the gene matches: 6. The CDR3 covers 15 residues. CDR3 nucleotide sequence: TGTGCCAGCAGCACTTCTAGCGGGAGGGATTACGAGCAGTACTTC. It specifies CASSTSSGRDYEQYF.

The genes are TRBV27 and TRBJ2-1, with D tentatively TRBD2 (7 bases). Germline V lookup: CDR1 MNHEY, CDR2 SMNVEV (reference sequence). Trimming shortened V by 4 bases and J by 5 bases, and 15 bases separated the two germline ends. CDR3 length equals 15 residues. The CDR3 nucleotides read TGTGCCAGCAGTTGGTCCGGGAGGACAGACAATGAGCAGTTCTTC. Its protein is CASSWSGRTDNEQFF.

With regard to this clone: A far bigger clonotype differs at one base, so this is likely a read error. Other nucleotide sequences in the sample specify the same CDR3. The chain couples TRBV30 to TRBJ2-5; D is perhaps TRBD1 (6 bases). There are 14 residues in the CDR3. V lost 3 bases, J lost 2 bases, and 13 bases lay in between. Per germline, CDR1 GTSNPN and CDR2 SVGIG (reference sequence). DNA for the CDR3: TGTGCCTGGAGCCGACAGGTTAGACAAGAGACCCAGTACTTC. Encoded protein: CAWSRQVRQETQYF.

The rearrangement joins TRBV9 to TRBJ1-1; D ambiguous. Per germline, CDR1 SGDLS and CDR2 YYNGEE. Trimming removed 0 bases from V and 4 bases from J, with 25 bases in between. This CDR3 is built from 19 residues. Here the CDR3 reads CASSVVLVLYGETGTEAFF. In DNA, the CDR3 is TGTGCCAGCAGCGTAGTGCTTGTTCTCTATGGGGAGACGGGCACTGAAGCTTTCTTT. The full variable domain, with the rest looked up from reference TRBV9 and TRBJ1-1, is DSGVTQTPKHLITATGQRVTLRCSPRSGDLSVYWYQQSLDQGLQFLIQYYNGEERAKGNILERFSAQQFPDLHSELNLSSLELGDSALYFCASSVVLVLYGETGTEAFFGQGTRLTVV.

The chain employs TRBV25-1 and TRBJ2-1; D uncertain. Germline V CDR1 and CDR2: MGHDK, SYGVNS. CDR3 length equals 15 residues. The germline V and J ends were trimmed by 3 bases and 2 bases, with 11 bases remaining between them. The DNA of the CDR3 is TGTGCCAGCAGTGAGGTTCGGTCCCCCTACAATGAGCAGTTCTTC. Its translation is CASSEVRSPYNEQFF.

With respect to this clone: This likely came from a read error, as a far larger clone is one base away. Other DNA sequences in this specimen translate into the identical CDR3. The DNA of the CDR3 is TGTGCTAGCACCCTGGCTGGGGGCTTGCTCACTGAAGCTTTCTTT. Amino acids: CASTLAGGLLTEAFF. The chain couples TRBV5-6 to TRBJ1-1; maybe TRBD1 (6 bases). Per germline, CDR1 SGHDT and CDR2 YYEEEE. The CDR3 spans 15 residues.

The chain joins TRBV5-1 to TRBJ2-7; 11 nucleotides line up with TRBD2. V dropped 4 bases and J dropped 4; count of bases not matched to a gene: 4. The CDR3 length is 14 residues. The germline V gene has CDR1 SGHRS and CDR2 YFSETQ. The CDR3 loop reads CASSTTSGTYEQYF. Here the CDR3 DNA reads TGCGCCAGCAGCACGACTAGCGGGACATACGAGCAGTACTTC.

A note on this clone: Given a far larger clone just one base away, this is likely a sequencing read error. The same CDR3 can be traced to other DNA sequences in this sample. This chain joins TRBV28 and TRBJ1-3; no reliable D call. CDR1 is MDHEN and CDR2 is SYDVKM in the germline V gene. The CDR3 covers 14 residues. In DNA form, the CDR3 reads TGTGCCAGCAGTTTGAACAGCCCTGGAAACACTATATATTTT. Its protein product is CASSLNSPGNTIYF. Drawing the rest from reference TRBV28 and TRBJ1-3, the complete variable domain is DVKVTQSSRYLVKRTGEKVFLECVQDMDHENMFWYRQDPGLGLRLIYFSYDVKMKEKGDIPEGYSVSREKKERFSLILESASTNQTSMYLCASSLNSPGNTIYFGEGSWLTVV.

A few counts support this clone. This likely stems from a read error, as it lies one base from a far larger clone. The V and J genes are TRBV5-6 and TRBJ2-7, with TRBD2 matching over 7 bases. Germline CDR1 and CDR2: SGHDT and YYEEEE. The CDR3 runs 14 residues. Unmatched junction bases numbered 6, after V lost 0 bases and J lost 6 bases. As DNA, the CDR3 is TGTGCCAGCAGCTTGGGTGCGGGAGTCTGCGAGCAGTACTTC. Protein: CASSLGAGVCEQYF.

In this sample, this clone turned up once. The V gene is TRBV11-2, the J gene TRBJ1-4; D gene unclear. The germline CDR1 and CDR2 sequences are SGHAT and FQNNGV. The CDR3 is made up of 12 amino acids. V was cut by 4 bases and J by 16 bases, with 16 bases left in between. DNA of the CDR3: TGTGCCAGCAGCTCCTCCTGGGCCTGGCCGTTTTTT. Protein product: CASSSSWAWPFF.

The gene calls are TRBV11-2 and TRBJ1-4; unclear D gene. The germline CDR1 and CDR2 sequences are SGHAT and FQNNGV. V was shortened by 0 bases and J by 11 bases, with 10 bases between the two germline ends. The CDR3 spans 13 residues. The CDR3 coding sequence is TGTGCCAGCAGCTTAGATTTACCGGCGAAACTGTTTTTT. Translation: CASSLDLPAKLFF. The whole variable domain, remainder taken from reference TRBV11-2 and TRBJ1-4, is EAGVAQSPRYKIIEKRQSVAFWCNPISGHATLYWYQQILGQGPKLLIQFQNNGVVDDSQLPKDRFSAERLKGVDSTLKIQPAKLEDSAVYLCASSLDLPAKLFFGSGTQLSVL.

This chain connects TRBV12-5 to TRBJ2-2, with 7 bases matching TRBD2. V lost 2 bases to trimming and J lost 5 bases; unmatched junction nucleotides: 8. The germline V gene encodes CDR1 LGHNT and CDR2 FRNRAP. CDR3 size: 16 residues. The CDR3 sequence: CASGLKVAGITGELFF. The DNA for the CDR3 is TGTGCTAGTGGTTTGAAGGTAGCGGGTATTACCGGGGAGCTGTTTTTT.

The chain is built from TRBV2 and TRBJ2-7, with a possible D match to TRBD2 (5 bases). Germline assignment: CDR1 SNHLY and CDR2 FYNNEI. The length of the CDR3 is 12 residues. Trimming removed 5 bases at V and 4 bases at J, with 9 bases between. The CDR3 loop reads CASSKLVYEQYF. Here the CDR3 DNA reads TGTGCCAGCAGTAAACTAGTTTACGAGCAGTACTTC.

The V gene is TRBV30, the J gene TRBJ2-7; D is possibly TRBD1 or TRBD2 (6 bases each). The CDR3 consists of 14 residues. Germline CDR1 is GTSNPN and CDR2 is SVGIG (reference sequence). The germline V and J ends were trimmed by 3 bases and 6 bases, with 18 bases remaining between them. The CDR3 region has the DNA TGTGCCTGGAGCAAAGGGGGGACGATCTCCGAGCAGTACTTC. Protein sequence: CAWSKGGTISEQYF.